Listed below are T cell receptor beta chains from one sample, sequenced in a study of identifying expanded T cells in peripheral blood. TCRdb's copy holds only in-frame clones and misses some; the assay was immunoSEQ multiplex PCR. Of under 100,000 clones listed, around 90% are singletons. The sample taken for sequencing was blood. These receptors were collected from a person between 18 and 75 years old in good health. The CDR3 runs from the conserved cysteine through the conserved F or W. The order of the fields is J gene, V gene, CDR3 protein.

TRBJ2-7 TRBV27 CASSFGDDEQYF
TRBJ1-1 TRBV5-6 CASSLSRPAENTEAFF
TRBJ1-1 TRBV11-3 CASSLNPGKNTEAFF
TRBJ2-4 TRBV27 CASSAAGLALRYF
TRBJ2-7 TRBV7-3 CASSLTAGNEQYF
TRBJ1-1 TRBV11-2 CASSLSRGNTEAFF
TRBJ1-2 TRBV7-2 CASRGEGDYGYTF
TRBJ2-2 TRBV7-2 CASSPHLEGSTGELFF
TRBJ1-1 TRBV6-1 CASSEGQGILNTEAFF
TRBJ1-1 TRBV12-5 CASGRTGYTEAFF
TRBJ1-6 TRBV6-5 CASSYAGSDNSPLHF
TRBJ1-1 TRBV11-3 CASSLGVLNTEAFF
TRBJ1-2 TRBV11-2 CASSYGTVAGGVYGYTF
TRBJ2-3 TRBV7-9 CASSLASSPSTDTQYF
TRBJ1-1 TRBV6-5 CASRWDRVNTEAFF
TRBJ1-1 TRBV27 CASSLGENTEAFF
TRBJ1-1 TRBV7-8 CASSLGTANTEAFF
TRBJ1-2 TRBV19 CASRRTRGDRENYGYTF
TRBJ2-2 TRBV7-6 CASSLDTGELFF
TRBJ1-2 TRBV5-4 CASSFVSGGGYGYTF
TRBJ2-7 TRBV7-9 CASRPSGGHEQYF
TRBJ2-1 TRBV2 CASSTGLLNEQFF
TRBJ1-1 TRBV5-5 CASSPGQGARTEAFF
TRBJ1-2 TRBV7-9 CASSWSGTGVLGGYTF
TRBJ1-3 TRBV18 CASSPILGATSGNTIYF
TRBJ1-5 TRBV6-1 CASSGGQPQHF
TRBJ2-2 TRBV9 CASSTPTGELFF
TRBJ1-1 TRBV30 CAWSNWGKTEAFF
TRBJ2-7 TRBV21-1 CASKCGGYEQYF
TRBJ1-1 TRBV6-6 CASSSLDGGWGTEAFF
TRBJ1-3 TRBV5-5 CASSLDHSGNTIYF
TRBJ2-7 TRBV6-5 CASSYGPQSPYEQYF
TRBJ2-1 TRBV2 CASSDKEGMPYNEQFF
TRBJ2-7 TRBV5-1 CASSQVQSYEQYF
TRBJ1-5 TRBV6-5 CASSKEGRGNQPQHF
TRBJ1-4 TRBV2 CASSDPGGTNEKLFF
TRBJ2-7 TRBV29-1 CSVDGQGTYEQYF
TRBJ2-5 TRBV11-3 CASSSWGRGGQQETQYF
TRBJ1-1 TRBV11-1 CASSLSGTEAFF
TRBJ2-7 TRBV5-1 CASSGTGHPSYEQYF
TRBJ1-5 TRBV10-1 CASKCIRQFNQPQHF
TRBJ2-6 TRBV11-2 CASTRPASGANVLTF
TRBJ1-5 TRBV10-2 CASSAPGLTNQPQHF
TRBJ1-5 TRBV29-1 CSVADRYNQPQHF
TRBJ2-5 TRBV18 CASSPLIKGTQETQYF
TRBJ2-7 TRBV19 CASSLSHGSFAYEQYF
TRBJ2-5 TRBV6-5 CASSYQAVGPAVDF
TRBJ2-7 TRBV11-3 CASSYSGGEQYF
TRBJ1-1 TRBV6-6 CASSHLQGARTEAFF
TRBJ2-3 TRBV5-1 CASSLGATSGGATDTQYF
TRBJ1-5 TRBV19 CASRGGINQPQHF
TRBJ1-2 TRBV19 CASGGQANYGYTF
TRBJ2-3 TRBV6-1 CASSDGTDTQYF
TRBJ2-5 TRBV11-2 CASSLEPPETQYF
TRBJ2-1 TRBV30 CAWSVNNEQFF